The 4 T cell receptor beta chains presented below share a single source sample, sequenced in a study of post-analysis software for immune sequencing data. Tagging with unique molecular identifiers was a feature of the TCR beta cDNA libraries. TCRdb re-analysed the PCR reads in MiXCR, keeping a single row per CDR3 protein. Altogether 150,000 or so distinct CDR3 sequences are present, around 36% being singletons, with the ten largest covering under 30%. Sequenced material: blood, taken after autologous hematopoietic stem cell transplantation. Receptors originate from a girl between 5 and 17 years old with multiple sclerosis.

This chain joins TRBV6-5 and TRBJ2-1; a possible D gene is TRBD2 (7 bases). The length of the CDR3 is 16 residues. Trimming pared 8 bases from V and 6 bases from J, leaving 23 bases between. Germline lookup yields CDR1 MNHEY and CDR2 SVGAGI. Here the CDR3 DNA reads TGTGCCAGCTCCGTAAGGGGGGGAGGGCGGATCAATGAGCAGTTCTTC. Translating it yields CASSVRGGGRINEQFF.

CDR3 protein: CASSQESGGGFPAFF. CDR3 nucleotides: TGCGCCAGCAGCCAAGAATCTGGGGGGGGCTTCCCAGCTTTCTTT. This rearrangement joins TRBV4-1 to TRBJ1-1; maybe TRBD1 (6 bases). The CDR3 totals 15 residues. V was shortened by 0 bases and J by 10 bases, with 18 bases between the two germline ends. Germline assignment: CDR1 MGHRA and CDR2 YSYEKL.

This chain joins TRBV28 and TRBJ2-1, with a tentative D call TRBD2 (6 bases). CDR1 is MDHEN, CDR2 SYDVKM, per germline. The CDR3 totals 15 residues. With 0 bases removed from V and 5 bases from J, the gap between germline ends came to 11 bases. The CDR3 loop is CASSLWGGTNNEQFF. CDR3 coding DNA: TGTGCCAGCAGTTTATGGGGCGGGACGAACAATGAGCAGTTCTTC.

The chain has TRBV7-2 and TRBJ2-1; 8 nucleotides align to TRBD2. CDR1 is SGHTA and CDR2 is FQGNSA in the germline V gene. CDR3 length: 18 amino acids. The V segment lost 5 bases and the J segment 3 bases; nucleotides outside the gene matches: 15. The CDR3 loop is CASSPKPSSGTHYNEQFF. The CDR3, as DNA: TGTGCCAGCAGCCCTAAGCCCAGTAGCGGGACGCACTACAATGAGCAGTTCTTC.